This T cell receptor beta chain comes out of a study of T-cell reconstitution after alpha-beta-depleted transplantation in children. Study-wide points: Surviving recipient T cells and thymic progenitors underlay high day-60 TCRbeta diversity in some patients. Expanded graft clones numbering several hundred reportedly gave rise to alpha-beta T cells about two months after transplant. One year after transplant, T-cell counts and diversity came mostly from newly produced T cells.

Using unique molecular identifiers, the investigators prepared the TCRbeta library. TCRdb re-called the PCR reads with MiXCR, one entry per CDR3 protein. The table lists fewer than 400,000 distinct CDR3 sequences, about a quarter of them singletons, with 9.5% to 12% in the top ten. This clonotype showed up just a few times. Its antigen is unidentified. Losses at the gene ends were 3 bases for V and 3 bases for J; bases not matched to a gene: 16. The CDR3 runs 18 residues. Per germline, CDR1 SGDLS and CDR2 YYNGEE. Here the sequenced sample was PBMCs, mostly from graft donor cells, taken 180 days after TCRalphabeta/CD19-depleted stem cell transplant. The chain carries TRBV9 and TRBJ2-5; TRBD1 matches 8 bases. The clonotype comes from a male patient between 10 and 17 years old who had a stem cell transplant for acute lymphoblastic leukemia, so the T cells may come from the graft donor. The CDR3 bases are TGTGCCAGCAGCGCCCGGACAGGGCTGCGGCCACCGGAAGAGACCCAGTACTTC. Translation: CASSARTGLRPPEETQYF.